A single sample is the source of the 19 T cell receptor beta chains below, sequenced in a study of regulatory T cells in long-lasting Graves disease (dated by TCRdb to the early 2020s). Sample time point, as interpreted from the label and publication: newly diagnosed GD, antithyroid drugs for less than 3 months. For both TCR sequencing and RNA sequencing, RNA was extracted from PBMCs in TRIzol. Libraries were built with multiplex PCR. The instrument given in TCRdb is Illumina HiSeq 4000. To build TCR beta libraries, CDR3 regions were amplified by Arm-PCR using iRepertoire HTBI primers. TCRdb handled the public reads itself, with Q25 trimming in fastp and clone calling in MiXCR, and kept productive beta chains. Each CDR3 protein appears once, grouped with its most common genes and DNA. The sample includes roughly 500,000 distinct CDR3 sequences, with more than 10% observed a single time. The ten largest clones take up about 8.3% of the sample.

These records were also assigned to another study, of T cells in Graves' hyperthyroidism and ophthalmopathy.

The sequencing here drew on peripheral blood mononuclear cells (PBMCs), taken at new diagnosis, from a patient treated with antithyroid drugs. These receptors all stem from a woman in her 30s with Graves disease. Donor details come from another sample of the same person, matched by shared clones.

Comments on this clonotype: This may come from a read error, since a much larger clone is one base off. The chain employs TRBV6-1 and TRBJ1-4; a weak D match, TRBD1 (6 bases). Germline CDR1 and CDR2: MNHNS and SASEGT. The CDR3 contains 12 residues. The CDR3 region is CASGQTNEKLLF. CDR3 bases: TGTGCCAGCGGACAGACTAATGAAAAACTGCTTTTT.

There are many counts of this clonotype. The V call is TRBV13, the J call TRBJ2-3, with D perhaps matching TRBD1 (7 bases). The CDR3 spans 14 residues. Germline V gene lookup returns CDR1 PRHDT and CDR2 FYEKMQ (reference sequence). The germline V and J ends were trimmed by 5 bases and 5 bases, with 14 bases remaining between them. The CDR3 DNA reads as TGTGCCAGCAGCCCTCGACAGGGAGGAGATACGCAGTATTTT. Translation: CASSPRQGGDTQYF. Looking up the rest from reference TRBV13 and TRBJ2-3 gives the full variable domain: AAGVIQSPRHLIKEKRETATLKCYPIPRHDTVYWYQQGPGQDPQFLISFYEKMQSDKGSIPDRFSAQQFSDYHSELNMSSLELGDSALYFCASSPRQGGDTQYFGPGTRLTVL.

This clonotype came up many times. This chain uses TRBV2 with TRBJ1-5; D remains unclear. The ends were cut back, 6 bases at V and 9 bases at J, with 12 bases in the middle. CDR1 SNHLY and CDR2 FYNNEI come from the germline V gene. The length of the CDR3 is 12 residues. Here the CDR3 DNA reads TGTGCCAGCAGCCCCGGACCGTCGCCCCAGCATTTT. This sequence encodes CASSPGPSPQHF.

At least ten counts were recorded for this clonotype. The J gene is TRBJ1-1, the V gene TRBV3-1, with a tentative D call TRBD1 (6 bases). Germline CDR1 LGHDT, CDR2 YNNKEL (reference sequence). Trimming stripped 4 bases from V and 1 base from J, with 13 bases between. CDR3 length equals 15 residues. CDR3 nucleotides: TGTGCCAGCAGCCTTACAGGGAGCGGGAACACTGAAGCTTTCTTT. It encodes CASSLTGSGNTEAFF.

Ten or more counts support this clonotype. The chain carries TRBV6-1 and TRBJ2-1; TRBD1 matches at 8 bases. Germline V lookup: CDR1 MNHNS, CDR2 SASEGT. CDR3 length: 18 amino acids. V was pared by 6 bases and J by 5 bases, with 18 bases of the junction left unmatched. CDR3 in amino acids: CASSALLLRTGRNNEQFF. In DNA, the CDR3 is TGTGCCAGCAGCGCCCTCCTTTTACGGACAGGGAGAAACAATGAGCAGTTCTTC.

This clonotype was counted ten times or more. This sequence joins TRBV12-3 or TRBV12-4 and TRBJ1-6; 9 nucleotides align to TRBD1. This CDR3 is 15 amino acids long. V lost 2 bases to trimming and J lost 10 bases; unmatched junction nucleotides: 6. The CDR3 is CASSLRDRAASPLHF. The CDR3 bases are TGTGCCAGCAGTTTACGGGACAGGGCAGCGTCACCCCTCCACTTT.

The chain uses TRBV13 and TRBJ2-1, with TRBD2 identical over 8 bases. Germline CDR1 is PRHDT and CDR2 is FYEKMQ (reference sequence). Unmatched junction bases numbered 9, after V lost 5 bases and J lost 3 bases. The CDR3 length is 16 residues. This CDR3 reads CASSPAGTRLYNEQFF. In nucleotides, the CDR3 is TGTGCCAGCAGCCCGGCCGGGACTAGACTCTACAATGAGCAGTTCTTC.

This clonotype was seen many times. The V call is TRBV20-1, the J call TRBJ2-7, with 12 bases that match TRBD2. This CDR3 contains 18 residues. Losses at the gene ends were 5 bases for V and 0 bases for J; bases not matched to a gene: 14. Germline-derived CDR1 and CDR2 are DFQATT and SNEGSKA (reference sequence). The chain's CDR3 is CSAQRVGLAGLSSYEQYF. The CDR3 nucleotides are TGCAGTGCTCAGCGAGTAGGACTAGCGGGACTCAGCTCCTACGAGCAGTACTTC.

In regard to this clonotype: This may be a read error: a much more frequent sequence differs by one nucleotide. The chain links TRBV4-1 to TRBJ1-1, with D possibly TRBD1 on 5 matching bases. Germline values: CDR1 MGHRA, CDR2 YSYEKL. V lost 0 bases and J 1 base, leaving 15 bases between the germline ends. The CDR3 totals 17 residues. CDR3 sequence: CASSQDRQQARNTEAFF. In nucleotides, the CDR3 is TGCGCCAGCAGCCAAGATAGGCAACAGGCACGGAACACTGAAGCTTTCTTT.

This clonotype has ten or more counts. V is TRBV2 and J is TRBJ1-1; no definite D call. The CDR3 is 12 residues long. Germline CDR1 reads SNHLY; CDR2 reads FYNNEI. V shed 6 bases and J shed 5 bases, with 10 bases lying between them. The CDR3 spells CASSDMRTEAFF. In nucleotides, the CDR3 is TGTGCCAGCAGCGATATGCGGACTGAAGCTTTCTTT.

In its sample, this clonotype was seen many times. The chain uses TRBV7-9 and TRBJ1-1; no definite D call. Trimming shortened V by 5 bases and J by 0 bases, and 10 bases separated the two germline ends. The CDR3 totals 14 residues. Germline-derived CDR1 and CDR2 are SEHNR and FQNEAQ (reference sequence). As DNA, the CDR3 is TGTGCCAGCAGCCCCGGCAACATGAACACTGAAGCTTTCTTT. Encoded protein: CASSPGNMNTEAFF.

This clonotype was observed at least ten times. V is TRBV12-3 or TRBV12-4 and J is TRBJ2-5; TRBD2 aligns across 14 bases. The better agreement between TRBJ2-1 and the DNA end casts doubt on the J call. This CDR3 has 17 residues. This chain's CDR3 is CASSPPTTSGRGNEQFF. CDR3 bases: TGTGCCAGCAGTCCCCCCACGACTAGCGGGAGGGGAAATGAGCAGTTCTTC.

This clonotype was seen many times. This rearrangement joins TRBV2 to TRBJ2-7; 7 bases align to TRBD2. Looked up from germline, CDR1 is SNHLY and CDR2 is FYNNEI. This CDR3 comprises 15 residues. V shed 1 base and J 4 bases; nucleotides not matched to a gene: 7. The CDR3 sequence: CASSEGAGADYEQYF. In DNA, the CDR3 is TGTGCCAGCAGTGAAGGGGCGGGAGCGGATTACGAGCAGTACTTC.

This clonotype was seen a few times. The chain carries TRBV7-2 and TRBJ1-2; 8 bases line up with TRBD1. The CDR3 totals 14 residues. Germline CDR1 reads SGHTA; CDR2 reads FQGNSA. Trimming cost V 5 bases and J 4 bases; bases outside gene matches: 6. The CDR3 nucleotides are TGTGCCAGCAGCCCCAAAACAGGGGGCTATGGCTACACCTTC. Translating it yields CASSPKTGGYGYTF. The full variable domain, in which reference TRBV7-2 and TRBJ1-2 provide the parts outside the CDR3, is GAGVSQSPSNKVTEKGKDVELRCDPISGHTALYWYRQSLGQGLEFLIYFQGNSAPDKSGLPSDRFSAERTGGSVSTLTIQRTQQEDSAVYLCASSPKTGGYGYTFGSGTRLTVV.

This clonotype was seen at least ten times. The chain employs TRBV5-1 and TRBJ1-1, with TRBD1 identical over 12 bases. CDR1 is SGHRS and CDR2 is YFSETQ in the germline V gene. CDR3 length equals 16 residues. V lost 4 bases, J lost 3 bases, and 7 bases stayed unmatched. The CDR3 DNA reads as TGCGCCAGCAGCGCCCGGGACAGGGGGCGCTACACTGAAGCTTTCTTT. Amino acid sequence: CASSARDRGRYTEAFF.

This clonotype has only one observation. V and J are TRBV20-1 and TRBJ2-1; 7 bases align to TRBD1. The V gene's germline CDR1 is DFQATT and CDR2 SNEGSKA (reference sequence). V was clipped by 6 bases and J by 6 bases; unmatched bases: 2. The CDR3 spans 11 residues. The CDR3 coding sequence is TGCAGTGCGGGACAGCGCAATGAGCAGTTCTTC. Translation: CSAGQRNEQFF.

This clonotype was seen repeatedly, ten times or more. This chain uses TRBV28 with TRBJ2-4; D gene ambiguous. This CDR3 is built from 13 residues. Deletions cut 7 bases from V and 5 bases from J, with 12 bases between. Per the germline V gene, CDR1 is MDHEN and CDR2 is SYDVKM. The CDR3 sequence: CASKAWLENIQYF. The CDR3 DNA is TGTGCCAGCAAAGCATGGTTAGAAAACATTCAGTACTTC.

This clonotype came up many times. The V gene is TRBV6-1, the J gene TRBJ1-4; 7 positions agree with TRBD1. This CDR3 has 13 residues. J lost 8 bases, V lost 10 bases, and 10 bases had no gene match. Germline loops: CDR1 MNHNS, CDR2 SASEGT. DNA for the CDR3: TGTGCCACCCGTAGGGGGCCGGGGGAAAAACTGTTTTTT. It encodes CATRRGPGEKLFF.

This chain links TRBV11-2 with TRBJ2-1; 10 bases agree with TRBD2. This CDR3 region has 17 residues. Unmatched junction bases numbered 8, after V lost 5 bases and J lost 1 base. Germline CDR1 SGHAT, CDR2 FQNNGV. The CDR3 reads CASSPRGAGGSYNEQFF. The DNA for the CDR3 is TGTGCCAGCAGCCCCCGGGGAGCGGGAGGGTCCTACAATGAGCAGTTCTTC. Combining the CDR3 with reference TRBV11-2 and TRBJ2-1 gives the whole variable domain EAGVAQSPRYKIIEKRQSVAFWCNPISGHATLYWYQQILGQGPKLLIQFQNNGVVDDSQLPKDRFSAERLKGVDSTLKIQPAKLEDSAVYLCASSPRGAGGSYNEQFFGPGTRLTVL.